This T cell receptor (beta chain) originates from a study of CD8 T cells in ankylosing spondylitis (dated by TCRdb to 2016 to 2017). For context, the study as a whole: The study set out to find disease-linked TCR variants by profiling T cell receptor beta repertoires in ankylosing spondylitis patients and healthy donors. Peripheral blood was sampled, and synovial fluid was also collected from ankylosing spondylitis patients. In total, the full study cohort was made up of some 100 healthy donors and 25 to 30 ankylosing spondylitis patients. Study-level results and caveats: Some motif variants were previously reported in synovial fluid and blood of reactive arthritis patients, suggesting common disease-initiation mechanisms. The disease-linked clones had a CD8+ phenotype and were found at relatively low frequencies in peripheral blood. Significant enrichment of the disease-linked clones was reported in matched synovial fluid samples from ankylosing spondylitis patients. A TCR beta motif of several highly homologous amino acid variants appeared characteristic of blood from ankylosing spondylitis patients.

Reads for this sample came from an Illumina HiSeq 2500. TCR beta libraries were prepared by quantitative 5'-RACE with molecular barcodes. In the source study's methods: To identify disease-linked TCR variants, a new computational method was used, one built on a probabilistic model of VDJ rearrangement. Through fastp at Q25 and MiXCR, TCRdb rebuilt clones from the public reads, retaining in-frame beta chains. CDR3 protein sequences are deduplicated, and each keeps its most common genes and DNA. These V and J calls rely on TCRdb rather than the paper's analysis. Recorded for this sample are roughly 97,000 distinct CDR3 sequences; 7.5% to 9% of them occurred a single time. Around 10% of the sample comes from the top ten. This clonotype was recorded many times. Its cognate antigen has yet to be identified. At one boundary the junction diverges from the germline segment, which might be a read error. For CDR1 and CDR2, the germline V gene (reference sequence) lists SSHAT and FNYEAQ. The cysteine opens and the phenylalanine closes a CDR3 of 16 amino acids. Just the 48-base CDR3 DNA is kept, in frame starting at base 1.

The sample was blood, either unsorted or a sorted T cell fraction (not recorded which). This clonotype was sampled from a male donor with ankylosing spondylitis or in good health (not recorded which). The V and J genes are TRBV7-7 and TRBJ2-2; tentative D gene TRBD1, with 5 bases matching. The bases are TGTGCTAGCAGCTTAGCCAGGGTGGGAAACACCGGGGAGCTGTTTTTT. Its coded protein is CASSLARVGNTGELFF.